Sequencing of this T cell receptor (beta chain) was carried out in a study of metastatic and nonmetastatic thyroid tumors. CDR1 and CDR2 (germline): MNHNY, SVGAGI (reference sequence). V was clipped by 2 bases and J by 3 bases; unmatched bases: 7. This CDR3 region has 16 residues. This clone appeared a few times. Among the patients, none had received any treatment before thyroid surgery. TCRdb re-analyzed the PCR reads using MiXCR. The sample has about 69,000 clones, 12% to 15% seen once. The chain has TRBV6-6 and TRBJ2-1; 7 bases map to TRBD2. The sequence was collected from a male donor with papillary thyroid cancer or a benign thyroid nodule (not recorded which). Some clones in this sample may be carry-over from other donors' samples. Sequencing was carried out using blood. CDR3 amino acids: CASSYGRSSGYNEQFF. The CDR3 region has the DNA TGTGCCAGCAGTTACGGGCGGTCTAGCGGCTACAATGAGCAGTTCTTC.